This TCR beta chain was documented in a study of blood T cells in healthy people across ages. Then a second PCR, running roughly 7 to 12 cycles, was carried out with a sample-barcoded 5' primer and a J-beta primer mix. TCRdb fed the 5' RACE reads into MiXCR, producing one record per CDR3 protein. The table shows 1 million to 1.2 million distinct CDR3 sequences, with roughly two fifths occurring only once. Sequencing input: blood. This TCR came from a man aged 18 to 30 in good health.

In DNA, the CDR3 is TGTGCCAGCAGCTTGACAGGGGGTGGTTATGAAAAACTGTTTTTT. Translation: CASSLTGGGYEKLFF. V is TRBV7-2 and J is TRBJ1-4; 9 bases are shared with TRBD1. CDR1 is SGHTA and CDR2 is FQGNSA in the germline V gene. The CDR3 extends over 15 amino acids. Trimming took 3 bases from V and 6 from J; bases not matched to a gene: 5.